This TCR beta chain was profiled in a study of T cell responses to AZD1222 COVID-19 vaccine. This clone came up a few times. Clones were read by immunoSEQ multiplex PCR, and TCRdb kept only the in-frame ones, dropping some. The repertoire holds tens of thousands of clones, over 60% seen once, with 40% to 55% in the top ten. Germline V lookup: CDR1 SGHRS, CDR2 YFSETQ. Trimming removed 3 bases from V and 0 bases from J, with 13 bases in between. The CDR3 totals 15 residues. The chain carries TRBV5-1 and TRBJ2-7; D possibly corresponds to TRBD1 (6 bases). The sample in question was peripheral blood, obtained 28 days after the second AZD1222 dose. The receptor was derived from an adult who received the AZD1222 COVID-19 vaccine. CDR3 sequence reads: CASSSGDRSSYEQYF. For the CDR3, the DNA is TGCGCCAGCAGCTCGGGTGACAGGAGCTCCTACGAGCAGTACTTC.